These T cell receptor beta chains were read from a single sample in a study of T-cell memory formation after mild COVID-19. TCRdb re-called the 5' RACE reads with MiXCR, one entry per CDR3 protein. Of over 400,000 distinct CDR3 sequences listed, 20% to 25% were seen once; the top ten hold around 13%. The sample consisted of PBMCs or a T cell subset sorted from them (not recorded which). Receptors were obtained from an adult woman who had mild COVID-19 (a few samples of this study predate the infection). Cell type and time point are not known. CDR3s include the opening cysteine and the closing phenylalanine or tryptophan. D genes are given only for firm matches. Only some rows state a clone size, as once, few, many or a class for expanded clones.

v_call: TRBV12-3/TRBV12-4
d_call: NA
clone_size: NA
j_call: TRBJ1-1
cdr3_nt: TGTGCCAGCAGTCCCTCAGCTACATGGGCCGGGGCCATGAACACTGAAGCTTTCTTT
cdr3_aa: CASSPSATWAGAMNTEAFF

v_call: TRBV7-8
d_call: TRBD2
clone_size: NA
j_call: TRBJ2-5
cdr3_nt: TGTGCCAGCAGCTTAATTGCTAGCGGGAGTAAAGAGACCCAGTACTTC
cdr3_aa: CASSLIASGSKETQYF

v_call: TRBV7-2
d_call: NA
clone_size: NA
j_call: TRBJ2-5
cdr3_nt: TGTGCCAGCAGCTTGGGACGGGGGGCAGAGACCCAGTACTTC
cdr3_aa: CASSLGRGAETQYF

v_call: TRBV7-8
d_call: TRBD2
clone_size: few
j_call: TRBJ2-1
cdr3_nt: TGTGCCAGCAGCGAGGGGACTAGCGGGTTTCCTGACAATGAGCAGTTCTTC
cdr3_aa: CASSEGTSGFPDNEQFF

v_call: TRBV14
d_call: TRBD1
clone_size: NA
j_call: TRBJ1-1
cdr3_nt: TGTGCCAGCAGCCAACGGACAGGGACGAACACTGAAGCTTTCTTT
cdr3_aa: CASSQRTGTNTEAFF

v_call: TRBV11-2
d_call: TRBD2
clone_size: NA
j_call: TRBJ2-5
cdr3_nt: TGTGCCAGCAGCCTACGGACTAGCGGGGGGGCCAGTCGTATGGAGACCCAGTACTTC
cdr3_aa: CASSLRTSGGASRMETQYF

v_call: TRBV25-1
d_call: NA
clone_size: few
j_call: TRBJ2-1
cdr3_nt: TGTGCCAGCAGTGAATTTGGGGGGAGAGGCCTCAATGAGCAGTTCTTC
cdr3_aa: CASSEFGGRGLNEQFF

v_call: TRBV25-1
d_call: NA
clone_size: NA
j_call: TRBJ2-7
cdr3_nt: TGTGCCAGCAGTGAATTTGAGGGGCACTACGAGCAGTACTTC
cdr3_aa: CASSEFEGHYEQYF

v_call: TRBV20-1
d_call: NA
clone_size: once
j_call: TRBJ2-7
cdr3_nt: TGCAGCCGCTACACTCGGACGGTAAGCTCCTACGAGCAGTACTTC
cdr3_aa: CSRYTRTVSSYEQYF

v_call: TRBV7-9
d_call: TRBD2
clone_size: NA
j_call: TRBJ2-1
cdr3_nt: TGTGCCAGCAGCTCCACGGAGACTAGCGGGGGGCCTTGGTCAGGTGAGCAGTTCTTC
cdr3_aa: CASSSTETSGGPWSGEQFF

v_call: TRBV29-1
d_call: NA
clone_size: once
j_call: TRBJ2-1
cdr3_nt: TGCAGCGTGACGACAGGCACCAGGTACAATGAGCAGTTCTTC
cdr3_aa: CSVTTGTRYNEQFF

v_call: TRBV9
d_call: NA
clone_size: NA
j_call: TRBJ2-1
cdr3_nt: TGTGCCAGCAGCGTAGGGGGCCAAGACAATGAGCAGTTCTTC
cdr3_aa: CASSVGGQDNEQFF

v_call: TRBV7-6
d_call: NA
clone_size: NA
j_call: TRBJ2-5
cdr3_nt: TGTGCCAGCAGCTTAGCCCTCGGGCAGGGCGAGGAGACCCAGTACTTC
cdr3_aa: CASSLALGQGEETQYF

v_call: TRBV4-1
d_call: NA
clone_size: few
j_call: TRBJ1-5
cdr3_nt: TGCGCCAGCAGCCAAGATTTTAAACAGCCCCAGCATTTT
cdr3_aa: CASSQDFKQPQHF

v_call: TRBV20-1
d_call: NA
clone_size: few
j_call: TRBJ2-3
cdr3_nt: TGCAGTGCGGTGGGACCCGCAGATACGCAGTATTTT
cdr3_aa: CSAVGPADTQYF

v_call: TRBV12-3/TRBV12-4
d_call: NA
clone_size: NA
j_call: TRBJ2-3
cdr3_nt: TGTGCCACCCGAGCTTTCCCGGGGGAGACAGATACGCAGTATTTT
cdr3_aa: CATRAFPGETDTQYF

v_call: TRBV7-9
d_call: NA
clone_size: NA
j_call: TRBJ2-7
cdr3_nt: TGTGCCAGCACCCAAGCAGGGATAGGGGACTACGAGCAGTACTTC
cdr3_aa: CASTQAGIGDYEQYF

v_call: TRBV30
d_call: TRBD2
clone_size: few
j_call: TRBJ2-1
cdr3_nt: TGTGCCTGGAGTGGGACTAGCCGGAGCTCCTACAATGAGCAGTTCTTC
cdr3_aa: CAWSGTSRSSYNEQFF

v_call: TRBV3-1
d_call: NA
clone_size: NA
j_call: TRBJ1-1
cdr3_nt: TGTGCCAGCAGCCAAGGGGGCAGGGGAGCTTTCTTT
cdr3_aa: CASSQGGRGAFF

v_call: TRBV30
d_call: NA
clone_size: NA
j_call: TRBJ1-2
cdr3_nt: TGTGCCTGGAGTGTTGGAGGGGGAGGTCACTATGGCTACACCTTC
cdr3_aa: CAWSVGGGGHYGYTF

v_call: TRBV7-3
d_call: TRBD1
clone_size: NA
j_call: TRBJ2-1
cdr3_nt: TGTGCCAGCAGCTCTCGCGGACAGGGGGCGAGGAATGAGCAGTTCTTC
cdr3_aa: CASSSRGQGARNEQFF

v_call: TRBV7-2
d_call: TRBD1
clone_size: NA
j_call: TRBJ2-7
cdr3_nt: TGTGCCAGCAGCTCGGGACAGAGCCCCTACGAGCAGTACTTC
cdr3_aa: CASSSGQSPYEQYF

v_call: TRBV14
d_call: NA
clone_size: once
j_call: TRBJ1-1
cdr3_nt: TGTGCCAGCAGCCAAGATCGGGGGGCTGAAGCTTTCTTT
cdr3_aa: CASSQDRGAEAFF

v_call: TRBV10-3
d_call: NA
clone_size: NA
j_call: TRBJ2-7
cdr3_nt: TGTGCCATCAGTGACACGGGGCCTATGACGATGGGGTACTTC
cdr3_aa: CAISDTGPMTMGYF

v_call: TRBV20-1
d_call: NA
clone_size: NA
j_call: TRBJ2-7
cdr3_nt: TGCAGTGCTAGAGATTTCCGGCAAGGGAGGTCCTACGAGCAGTACTTC
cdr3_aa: CSARDFRQGRSYEQYF

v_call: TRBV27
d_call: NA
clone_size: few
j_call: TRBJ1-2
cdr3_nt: TGTGCCAGCAGCCAGCGGGGGGGATCTTTCTATGGCTACACCTTC
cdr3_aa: CASSQRGGSFYGYTF

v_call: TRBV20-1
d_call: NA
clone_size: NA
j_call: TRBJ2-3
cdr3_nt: TGCAGTGCTAGAGACCGACGATCTGTGAAAGATACGCAGTATTTT
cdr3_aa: CSARDRRSVKDTQYF

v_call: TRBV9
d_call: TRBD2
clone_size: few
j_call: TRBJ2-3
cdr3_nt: TGTGCCAGCAGCTCTCACGGACTAGCGGGTTCCACAGATACGCAGTATTTT
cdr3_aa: CASSSHGLAGSTDTQYF

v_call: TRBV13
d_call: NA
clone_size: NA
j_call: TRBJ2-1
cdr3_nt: TGTGCCAGCAGCTTAGAAGGGCTAGTGAGTTTCACTTACAATGAGCAGTTCTTC
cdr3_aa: CASSLEGLVSFTYNEQFF

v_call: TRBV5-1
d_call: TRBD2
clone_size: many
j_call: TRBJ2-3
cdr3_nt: TGCGCCAGCAGTGGGGCGGGGGGCAGCACAGATACGCAGTATTTT
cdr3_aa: CASSGAGGSTDTQYF

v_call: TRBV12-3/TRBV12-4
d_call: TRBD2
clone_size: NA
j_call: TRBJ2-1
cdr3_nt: TGTGCCAGCATATCGACTAGCGGTGGGAACTCCTACAATGAGCAGTTCTTC
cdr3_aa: CASISTSGGNSYNEQFF

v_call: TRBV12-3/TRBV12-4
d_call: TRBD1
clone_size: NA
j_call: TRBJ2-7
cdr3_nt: TGTGCCAGCAGTACCGGGACAGGCCCCGAGCAGTACTTC
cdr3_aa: CASSTGTGPEQYF

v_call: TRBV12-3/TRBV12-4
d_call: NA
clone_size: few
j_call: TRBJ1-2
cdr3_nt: TGTGCCAGCAGTTTAAGAGGGACCCTGTATGGCTACACCTTC
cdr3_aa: CASSLRGTLYGYTF

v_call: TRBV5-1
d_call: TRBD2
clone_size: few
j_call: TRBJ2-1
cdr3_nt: TGCGCCAGCACCCCGGGACTAGCGCTATACAATGAGCAGTTCTTC
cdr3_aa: CASTPGLALYNEQFF

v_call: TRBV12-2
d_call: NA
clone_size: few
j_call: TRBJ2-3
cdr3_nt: TGTGCAAGTCGCGGCCCTGTGCAGGGAGATACGCAGTATTTT
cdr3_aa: CASRGPVQGDTQYF

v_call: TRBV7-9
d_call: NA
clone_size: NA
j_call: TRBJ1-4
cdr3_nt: TGTGCCAGCAGCTTAGGCGGCGTAGCTAATGAAAAACTGTTTTTT
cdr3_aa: CASSLGGVANEKLFF

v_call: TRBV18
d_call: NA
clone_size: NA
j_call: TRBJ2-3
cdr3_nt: TGTGCCAGCTCGCGGGACTCCCGCACAGATACGCAGTATTTT
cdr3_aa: CASSRDSRTDTQYF

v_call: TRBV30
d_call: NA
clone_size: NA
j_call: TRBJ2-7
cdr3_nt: TGTGCCTGGATGGGTGGCGAGCAGTACTTC
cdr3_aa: CAWMGGEQYF

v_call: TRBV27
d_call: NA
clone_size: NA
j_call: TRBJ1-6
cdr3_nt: TGTGCCAGCAGTTTAAACCCCGCGAATTCACCCCTCCACTTT
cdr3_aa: CASSLNPANSPLHF

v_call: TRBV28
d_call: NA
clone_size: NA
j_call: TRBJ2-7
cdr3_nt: TGTGCCAGCAAGGCTCAGGACACAATCATATGGCAGTACTTC
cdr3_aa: CASKAQDTIIWQYF

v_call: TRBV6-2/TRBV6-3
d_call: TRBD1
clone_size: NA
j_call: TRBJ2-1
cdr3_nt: TGTGCCACCCAGGGGGCCTACAATGAGCAGTTCTTC
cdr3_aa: CATQGAYNEQFF

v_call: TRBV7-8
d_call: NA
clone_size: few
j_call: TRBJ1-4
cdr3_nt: TGTGCCAGCAGCGTCGGGTCAGGGTCAACTAATGAAAAACTGTTTTTT
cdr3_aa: CASSVGSGSTNEKLFF

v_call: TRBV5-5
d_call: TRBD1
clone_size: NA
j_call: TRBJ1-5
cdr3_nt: TGTGCCAGCAGGCGGACAGGGGGAGACAATCAGCCCCAGCATTTT
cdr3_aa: CASRRTGGDNQPQHF

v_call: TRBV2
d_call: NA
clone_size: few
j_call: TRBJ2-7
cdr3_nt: TGTGCCAGCAGTGAATCTAGGACACCCACCTACGAGCAGTACTTC
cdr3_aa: CASSESRTPTYEQYF

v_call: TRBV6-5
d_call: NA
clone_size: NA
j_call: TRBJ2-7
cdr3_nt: TGTGCCAGCAGTTATTCTGACTTGGGATCCTACGAGCAGTACTTC
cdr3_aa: CASSYSDLGSYEQYF

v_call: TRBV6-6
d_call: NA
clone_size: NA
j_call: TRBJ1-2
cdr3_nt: TGTGCCAGCAGTTACCAGGGTCAGAACTATGGCTACACCTTC
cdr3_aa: CASSYQGQNYGYTF

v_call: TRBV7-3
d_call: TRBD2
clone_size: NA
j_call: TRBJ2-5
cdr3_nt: TGTGCCAGCAGCCCCCGGACTAGCAGAATCGAGACCCAGTACTTC
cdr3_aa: CASSPRTSRIETQYF

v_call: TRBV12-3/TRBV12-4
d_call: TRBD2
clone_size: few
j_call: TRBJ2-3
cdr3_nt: TGTGCCAGCGGGAGCGGGGGCACAGATACGCAGTATTTT
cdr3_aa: CASGSGGTDTQYF

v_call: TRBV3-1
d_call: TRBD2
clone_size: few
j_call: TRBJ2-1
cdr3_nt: TGTGCCAGCAGCGTAGCGGGGGCTGAGTTCTTC
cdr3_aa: CASSVAGAEFF

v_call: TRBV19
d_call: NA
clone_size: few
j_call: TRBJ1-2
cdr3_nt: TGTGCCAGTATGGGGGTTGAGACCTATGGCTACACCTTC
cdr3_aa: CASMGVETYGYTF

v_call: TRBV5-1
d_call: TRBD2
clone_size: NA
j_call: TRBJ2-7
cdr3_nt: TGCGCCAGCAGCTGGACGGGACTAGACGGCGAGCAGTACTTC
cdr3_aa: CASSWTGLDGEQYF

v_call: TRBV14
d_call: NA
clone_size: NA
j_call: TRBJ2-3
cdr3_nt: TGTGCCAGCAGCCAAGGTGGGGGGGCAAAATCAGATACGCAGTATTTT
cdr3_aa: CASSQGGGAKSDTQYF

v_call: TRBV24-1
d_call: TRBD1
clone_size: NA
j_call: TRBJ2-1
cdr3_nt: TGTGCCACGAGAGATACAGGGGGCTCCTACAATGAGCAGTTCTTC
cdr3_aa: CATRDTGGSYNEQFF

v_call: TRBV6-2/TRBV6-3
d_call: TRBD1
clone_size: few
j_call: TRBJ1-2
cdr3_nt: TGTGCCAGCAGTTACGGGACAGGTGGCGGCTACACCTTC
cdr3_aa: CASSYGTGGGYTF

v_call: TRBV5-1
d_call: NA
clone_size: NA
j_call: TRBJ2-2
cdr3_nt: TGCGCCAGCAGCTTGCAAGGGCCTATAACCGGGGAGCTGTTTTTT
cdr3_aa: CASSLQGPITGELFF

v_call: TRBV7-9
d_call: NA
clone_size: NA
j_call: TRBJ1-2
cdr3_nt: TGTGCCAGCAGCCGGGACATCTATGGCTACACCTTC
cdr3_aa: CASSRDIYGYTF

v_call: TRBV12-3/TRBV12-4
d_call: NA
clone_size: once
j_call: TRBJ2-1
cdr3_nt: TGTGCCAGCAGTTTAGGCGGCAGGGGCTACAATGAGCAGTTCTTC
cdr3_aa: CASSLGGRGYNEQFF

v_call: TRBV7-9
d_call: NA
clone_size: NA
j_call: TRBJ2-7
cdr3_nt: TGTGCCAGCAGCTTATCTCGAGAGCACCACTACGAGCAGTACTTC
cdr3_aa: CASSLSREHHYEQYF

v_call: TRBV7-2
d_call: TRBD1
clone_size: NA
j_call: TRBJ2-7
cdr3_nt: TGTGCCAGCAGCTTAGATCCAGGGGGCCACGAGCAGTACTTC
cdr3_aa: CASSLDPGGHEQYF